Following are 8 T cell receptor beta chains from one sample sequenced in a study of blood T cell repertoires in COVID-19. Repertoires were generated with immunoSEQ multiplex PCR, while TCRdb's copy carries only in-frame clones and drops some. This repertoire shows about 150,000 clones, about four fifths found once; its top ten account for about 15%. The sample consisted of peripheral blood. The receptors derive from a woman of 80 years or more with acute or convalescent COVID-19.

The chain employs TRBV7-9 and TRBJ2-2; the D gene is possibly TRBD2 (5 bases). This CDR3 contains 14 residues. V gave up 1 base and J gave up 7 bases, with 10 bases separating them. Germline CDR1 is SEHNR and CDR2 is FQNEAQ (reference sequence). The CDR3 here is CASSLVLSGGELFF. The CDR3, as DNA: TGTGCCAGCAGCTTAGTTCTCAGCGGCGGGGAGCTGTTTTTT.

The chain links TRBV5-8 to TRBJ1-5; 7 bases line up with TRBD1. J gave up 3 bases and V 4 bases, and 10 bases lay outside the gene matches. The CDR3 runs 16 residues. Germline V gives CDR1 SGHTS, CDR2 YDEGEE. For the CDR3, the DNA is TGTGCCAGCAGCCCCGGGACAGCCGAATTCAATCAGCCCCAGCATTTT. Its protein product is CASSPGTAEFNQPQHF.

This rearrangement joins TRBV18 to TRBJ1-3, with 8 bases fitting TRBD1. CDR1 and CDR2 from the germline V gene are KGHSH and LQKENI. V dropped 1 base and J dropped 8; count of bases not matched to a gene: 10. The length of the CDR3 is 16 residues. As DNA, the CDR3 is TGTGCCAGCTCACCACGGCGGGACAGGAGCGGGGACACCATATATTTT. This gives the protein CASSPRRDRSGDTIYF.

A single count supports this clone. The chain has TRBV4-1 and TRBJ2-3; tentatively, D is TRBD2 (7 bases). V lost 0 bases and J 4 bases, leaving 17 bases between the germline ends. Germline V lookup: CDR1 MGHRA, CDR2 YSYEKL. This CDR3 is built from 17 residues. CDR3 sequence (DNA): TGCGCCAGCAGCCAAGATGGGGGAGGGGGGGCACCAGATACGCAGTATTTT. This gives the protein CASSQDGGGGAPDTQYF.

A few counts support this clone. The chain is built from TRBV11-2 and TRBJ2-7; D is undetermined. CDR3 length equals 15 residues. Germline CDR1 reads SGHAT; CDR2 reads FQNNGV. Trimming took 4 bases from V and 2 from J, leaving 15 bases between them. The CDR3 is CASSSVRQVPYEQYF. CDR3 DNA: TGTGCCAGCAGCTCGGTAAGGCAGGTACCCTACGAGCAGTACTTC.

V usage is TRBV5-4 and J usage is TRBJ2-7, with 13 bases fitting TRBD2. The CDR3 is made up of 15 amino acids. Germline V gene lookup returns CDR1 SGHNT and CDR2 YYREEE (reference sequence). The ends lost 4 bases at V and 6 bases at J; junction bases unmatched: 7. CDR3 region: CASSVTSGRAGEQYF. As DNA, the CDR3 is TGTGCCAGCAGCGTAACTAGCGGGAGGGCCGGCGAGCAGTACTTC.

This chain links TRBV30 with TRBJ2-7, with a tentative D call TRBD2 (5 bases). This CDR3 is built from 11 residues. V shed 7 bases and J shed 3 bases, with 10 bases lying between them. Germline loops: CDR1 GTSNPN, CDR2 SVGIG (reference sequence). DNA of the CDR3: TGTGCCTTGGGTCGGGGCTACGAGCAGTACTTC. Translation: CALGRGYEQYF.

V and J are TRBV5-4 and TRBJ2-3; unclear D gene. Germline loops: CDR1 SGHNT, CDR2 YYREEE (reference sequence). This CDR3 is built from 12 residues. Trimming removed 9 bases at V and 3 bases at J, with 11 bases between. In DNA, the CDR3 is TGTGCCATGCACGTACAGACAGATACGCAGTATTTT. It codes for CAMHVQTDTQYF.